Shown below are 24 T cell receptor beta chains from a single sample sequenced in a study of T cell responses to AZD1222 COVID-19 vaccine. Clones were read by immunoSEQ multiplex PCR, and TCRdb kept only the in-frame ones, dropping some. The data contain some 180,000 clones, more than 85% of them singletons. The input for sequencing was peripheral blood, taken 28 days after the second AZD1222 dose. The receptors originated from an adult who received the AZD1222 COVID-19 vaccine.

The V call is TRBV7-8, the J call TRBJ2-7; D remains ambiguous. Trimming removed 5 bases at V and 2 bases at J, with 13 bases between. Germline lookup yields CDR1 SGHVS and CDR2 FQNEAQ. CDR3 length: 14 residues. The CDR3 DNA sequence: TGTGCCAGCAGCCGACCCAGTGCCGCCTACGAGCAGTACTTC. Translating it yields CASSRPSAAYEQYF.

This clone was recorded a few times. The gene calls are TRBV7-3 and TRBJ1-2; D gene uncertain. V lost 0 bases and J 8 bases, leaving 10 bases between the germline ends. The CDR3 is made up of 13 amino acids. From germline, CDR1 is SGHTA and CDR2 FQGTGA. The CDR3 reads CASSLTRDRGYTF. The DNA for the CDR3 is TGTGCCAGCAGCTTAACGAGGGATCGCGGCTACACCTTC.

A word on this clone: At one end, the junction sequence differs from germline, possibly due to a read error. The V and J genes are TRBV3-1 (or the pseudogene TRBV3-2) and TRBJ1-2; D not resolved. CDR1 is LGHDT and CDR2 is YNNKEL in the germline V gene (reference sequence). The CDR3 runs to 13 residues. CDR3 DNA: TGTGCCAGCAGCCAGGGGATCGGACCCTGGTCCCACTTC. This encodes CASSQGIGPWSHF.

The V gene is TRBV6-5, the J gene TRBJ1-6, with D possibly being TRBD1 (5 bases). Per germline, CDR1 MNHEY and CDR2 SVGAGI. V lost 2 bases, J lost 10 bases, and 12 bases lay in between. CDR3 length: 14 amino acids. The CDR3 DNA sequence: TGTGCCAGCAGTTACGGAGGCAGGGCCTCACCCCTCCACTTT. Translation gives CASSYGGRASPLHF.

The V and J genes are TRBV4-1 and TRBJ1-1; 8 positions agree with TRBD1. Germline assignment: CDR1 MGHRA and CDR2 YSYEKL. The CDR3 extends over 15 amino acids. The V and J ends lost 0 bases and 7 bases, in that order; junction bases with no gene match: 7. In DNA form, the CDR3 reads TGCGCCAGCAGCCAAGATCCGGGACAGGAGAATGAAGCTTTCTTT. Protein sequence: CASSQDPGQENEAFF.

This rearrangement joins TRBV6-2 or TRBV6-3 to TRBJ2-3; TRBD2 agrees at 11 bases. Germline V CDR1 and CDR2: MNHEY, SVGEGT. The CDR3 has 19 residues. Trimming took 6 bases from V and 4 from J; bases not matched to a gene: 18. DNA for the CDR3: TGTGCCAGCAGCCACCCTAGCGGGAGGTCACGATTGAGGGCAGATACGCAGTATTTT. The encoded protein is CASSHPSGRSRLRADTQYF.

The chain couples TRBV29-1 to TRBJ1-2; TRBD1 aligns across 10 bases. The CDR3 has 12 residues. Germline values: CDR1 SQVTM, CDR2 ANQGSEA. V lost 7 bases and J lost 9; bases outside the gene matches: 8. CDR3 in amino acids: CSALTGGLRYTF. The CDR3 DNA reads as TGCAGCGCCTTGACAGGGGGCCTGCGCTACACCTTC.

V is TRBV7-9 and J is TRBJ2-3, with D possibly being TRBD1 or TRBD2 (6 bases each). This CDR3 has 19 amino acids. The V and J ends lost 5 bases and 3 bases respectively, with 27 bases between them. Germline V lookup: CDR1 SEHNR, CDR2 FQNEAQ (reference sequence). The DNA of the CDR3 is TGTGCCAGCAGCGACCGGGACTTCACTGGAAGGGGGACTACAGATACGCAGTATTTT. It encodes CASSDRDFTGRGTTDTQYF.

Here the CDR3 DNA reads TGTGCCAGCAGTGGCCCTAGCGGGAGAAACACCGGGGAGCTGTTTTTT. Its protein is CASSGPSGRNTGELFF. The chain joins TRBV2 to TRBJ2-2; 10 positions match TRBD2. CDR3 length equals 16 residues. The germline V gene encodes CDR1 SNHLY and CDR2 FYNNEI. V dropped 4 bases and J dropped 2; count of bases not matched to a gene: 4.

CDR3 protein: CATSSGTGFNEQYF. The CDR3 DNA sequence: TGTGCCACCAGCAGCGGGACAGGGTTTAACGAGCAGTACTTC. The J gene is TRBJ2-7, the V gene TRBV15; 9 positions match TRBD1. The CDR3 sequence is 14 residues long. J gave up 5 bases and V 3 bases, and 5 bases lay outside the gene matches. The germline CDR1 and CDR2 sequences are LNHNV and YYDKDF (reference sequence).

CDR3 residues: CASSYTTGFSGNTIYF. For the CDR3, the DNA is TGTGCCAGCAGCTATACGACAGGCTTCTCTGGAAACACCATATATTTT. The chain has TRBV7-9 and TRBJ1-3; D possibly corresponds to TRBD1 (6 bases). Germline CDR1 SEHNR, CDR2 FQNEAQ (reference sequence). Deletions cut 4 bases from V and 0 bases from J, with 13 bases between. CDR3 size: 16 residues.

This chain links TRBV19 with TRBJ2-7; no reliable D call. The CDR3 has 16 amino acids. Looked up from germline, CDR1 is LNHDA and CDR2 is SQIVND (reference sequence). Trimming took off 7 bases at V and 4 bases at J, with 23 bases between the two ends. In nucleotides, the CDR3 is TGTGCCAGTACCGTCCGCCAGAGGAGCACACGATACGAGCAGTACTTC. Protein: CASTVRQRSTRYEQYF.

In its sample, this clone was seen once. The chain uses TRBV30 and TRBJ1-6; TRBD1 matches 8 bases. Germline V lookup: CDR1 GTSNPN, CDR2 SVGIG (reference sequence). J was trimmed by 7 bases and V by 4 bases; bases with no gene match: 6. The CDR3 is 14 residues long. CDR3: CAWNDGTGNSPLHF. In DNA form, the CDR3 reads TGTGCCTGGAACGACGGGACAGGAAATTCACCCCTCCACTTT.

This rearrangement joins TRBV3-1 (or the pseudogene TRBV3-2) to TRBJ1-2; the D is unclear. CDR1 is LGHDT and CDR2 is YNNKEL in the germline V gene (reference sequence). V was shortened by 1 base and J by 4 bases, with 16 bases between the two germline ends. The CDR3 is 16 amino acids. CDR3: CASSQGPGNGGYGYTF. CDR3 in DNA: TGTGCCAGCAGCCAAGGTCCGGGTAACGGTGGCTATGGCTACACCTTC.

The chain has TRBV15 and TRBJ1-2, with D tentatively TRBD1 (6 bases). Germline V gene sequence: CDR1 LNHNV, CDR2 YYDKDF (reference sequence). V lost 1 base and J 6 bases, leaving 15 bases between the germline ends. This CDR3 comprises 15 residues. For the CDR3, the DNA is TGTGCCACCAGCAGAGTACGGCAGGGGATGGATGGCTACACCTTC. It encodes CATSRVRQGMDGYTF.

This clone showed up just a few times. The V call is TRBV18, the J call TRBJ2-1; 7 bases are a match to TRBD1. V lost 3 bases to trimming and J lost 4 bases; unmatched junction nucleotides: 9. The germline V gene has CDR1 KGHSH and CDR2 LQKENI. CDR3 length: 16 amino acids. CDR3 in amino acids: CASSPPGQSTYNEQFF. The DNA for the CDR3 is TGTGCCAGCTCACCTCCGGGACAGTCGACTTACAATGAGCAGTTCTTC.

The chain is built from TRBV4-1 and TRBJ1-1; D uncertain. CDR1 is MGHRA, CDR2 YSYEKL, per germline. The V end lost 0 bases, the J end lost 5 bases, and 10 bases lay between the germline ends. The length of the CDR3 is 14 residues. The CDR3: CASSQDRGRTEAFF. The CDR3 nucleotides are TGCGCCAGCAGCCAAGATCGAGGGAGGACTGAAGCTTTCTTT.

This clone was seen a few times. The rearrangement links TRBV5-1 to TRBJ1-5; D gene ambiguous. V was shortened by 4 bases and J by 3 bases, with 11 bases between the two germline ends. The CDR3 consists of 14 residues. Germline V gene lookup returns CDR1 SGHRS and CDR2 YFSETQ. Here the CDR3 reads CASSPDGINQPQHF. Written as DNA, the CDR3 is TGCGCCAGCAGCCCGGACGGTATCAATCAGCCCCAGCATTTT. Variable domain in full (rest from reference TRBV5-1 and TRBJ1-5): KAGVTQTPRYLIKTRGQQVTLSCSPISGHRSVSWYQQTPGQGLQFLFEYFSETQRNKGNFPGRFSGRQFSNSRSEMNVSTLELGDSALYLCASSPDGINQPQHFGDGTRLSIL.

The chain uses TRBV7-6 and TRBJ2-7, with D tentatively TRBD2 (6 bases). This CDR3 contains 15 residues. V dropped 5 bases and J dropped 2 bases, with 16 bases sitting between them. In germline, CDR1 is SGHVS, CDR2 FNYEAQ. The CDR3 sequence is CASSPTDYSTYEQYF. In DNA form, the CDR3 reads TGTGCCAGCAGCCCGACGGACTACAGCACCTACGAGCAGTACTTC.

CDR3 DNA sequence: TGTGCCAGCAGCACGAACAGGTCCTCCTACGAGCAGTACTTC. Its translation: CASSTNRSSYEQYF. V and J are TRBV21-1 and TRBJ2-7; the D call of TRBD1 is as the table states it, not checked on the DNA. TRBV21-1 is an annotated pseudogene. This CDR3 is built from 14 residues.

The V and J genes are TRBV9 and TRBJ1-2; maybe TRBD1 (5 bases). The V end lost 5 bases, the J end lost 2 bases, and 10 bases lay between the germline ends. Germline values: CDR1 SGDLS, CDR2 YYNGEE. CDR3 length: 13 residues. The CDR3 loop is CASRPQGNYGYTF. The CDR3, as DNA: TGTGCCAGCAGGCCCCAGGGAAACTATGGCTACACCTTC.

The chain carries TRBV7-6 and TRBJ2-2; TRBD1 or TRBD2 may be the D gene (5 bases each). The V and J ends lost 5 bases and 1 base respectively, with 17 bases between them. The germline V gene encodes CDR1 SGHVS and CDR2 FNYEAQ. CDR3 length: 17 amino acids. In DNA, the CDR3 is TGTGCCAGCAGCCCAGGGACCCCGTTACAGAACACCGGGGAGCTGTTTTTT. As protein: CASSPGTPLQNTGELFF.

This clone was detected once. This chain links TRBV28 with TRBJ2-7; D is possibly TRBD2 (6 bases). From germline, CDR1 is MDHEN and CDR2 SYDVKM. This CDR3 has 16 amino acids. The V end was cut by 5 bases, the J end by 3 bases, with 20 bases between. This CDR3 is CASSPAGARGVYEQYF. The CDR3 DNA reads as TGTGCCAGCAGTCCCGCCGGGGCCCGCGGGGTCTACGAGCAGTACTTC.

This clone was observed a few times. V usage is TRBV19 and J usage is TRBJ2-3; TRBD2 aligns across 7 bases. The length of the CDR3 is 17 residues. From germline, CDR1 is LNHDA and CDR2 SQIVND (reference sequence). Trimming cost V 5 bases and J 2 bases; bases outside gene matches: 13. CDR3 sequence (DNA): TGTGCCAGTAGTCCCTATTCGACTAGCAGGGACACAGATACGCAGTATTTT. Translated: CASSPYSTSRDTDTQYF.